This T cell receptor beta chain originates from a study of CD8 T cells in Susac syndrome. Across the whole study: Patients with Susac syndrome were therapy-naive, on corticosteroids, or on intravenous immunoglobulin alone at blood draw.

With random hexamers, reverse transcription was performed on about 0.5 to 1 ug of RNA. immunoSEQ multiplex PCR amplified TCR beta CDR3 across 54 Vbeta, 13 Jbeta. TCRdb processed the immunoSEQ multiplex PCR reads anew with MiXCR; each CDR3 protein has one entry. The sample lists roughly 140,000 distinct CDR3 sequences; roughly 95% were seen once. This CDR3 spans 12 amino acids. The germline CDR1 and CDR2 sequences are SGHNT and YYREEE (reference sequence). Trimming removed 0 bases at V and 16 bases at J, with 14 bases between. This sequence originates from a human donor with Susac syndrome. V gene TRBV5-4 combines with J gene TRBJ2-1; possibly TRBD1 for D (5 bases). The specimen sequenced was CD4+ T cells from PBMCs. In DNA, the CDR3 is TGTGCCAGCAGCTTGGACAGCAGGGAACGTTTCTTC. Protein sequence: CASSLDSRERFF.